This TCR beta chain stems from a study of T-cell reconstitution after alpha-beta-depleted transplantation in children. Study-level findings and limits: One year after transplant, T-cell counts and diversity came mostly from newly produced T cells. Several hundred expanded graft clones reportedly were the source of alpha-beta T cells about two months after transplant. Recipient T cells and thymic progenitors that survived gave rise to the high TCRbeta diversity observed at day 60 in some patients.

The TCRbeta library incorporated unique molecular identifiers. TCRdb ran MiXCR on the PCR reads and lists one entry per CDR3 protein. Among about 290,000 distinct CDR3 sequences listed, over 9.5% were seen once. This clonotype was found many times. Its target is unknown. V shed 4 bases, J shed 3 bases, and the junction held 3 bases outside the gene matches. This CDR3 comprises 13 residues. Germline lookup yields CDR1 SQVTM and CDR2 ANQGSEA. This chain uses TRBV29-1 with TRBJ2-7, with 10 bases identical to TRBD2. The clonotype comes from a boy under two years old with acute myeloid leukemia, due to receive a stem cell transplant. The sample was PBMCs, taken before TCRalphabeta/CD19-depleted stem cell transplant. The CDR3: CSVGPSGSYEQYF. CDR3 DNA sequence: TGCAGCGTTGGCCCTAGCGGGAGCTACGAGCAGTACTTC.